This T cell receptor beta chain emerged from a study of PD-L1 blockade in urothelial cancer. Across the study: Enrolled patients had been treated previously with 0 to 3 chemotherapy regimens. Regarding the study as a whole: Pretreatment TCR clonality in blood, when below the median, was predictive of better survival.

This clone showed up just a few times. Its antigen is as yet unknown. Germline loops: CDR1 SGHVS, CDR2 FQNEAQ. The CDR3 length is 13 residues. V lost 5 bases and J lost 6, with 13 bases in between. This table comes from immunoSEQ multiplex PCR, and its TCRdb copy is limited to in-frame clones, with some not included. This sample has 40,000 or so clones, with 80% to 90% found just once. Time point meaning: peripheral blood 6 weeks after treatment start. Patients' urothelial carcinoma was locally advanced or metastatic. The sample in question was PBMCs, obtained around atezolizumab (anti-PD-L1) treatment. The chain employs TRBV7-8 and TRBJ1-1; tentatively, D is TRBD1 (5 bases). The origin of this receptor is a man in his sixties with urothelial cancer. As DNA, the CDR3 is TGTGCCAGCAGCATCAGGGTTGGAGCTGAAGCTTTCTTT. Protein sequence: CASSIRVGAEAFF.